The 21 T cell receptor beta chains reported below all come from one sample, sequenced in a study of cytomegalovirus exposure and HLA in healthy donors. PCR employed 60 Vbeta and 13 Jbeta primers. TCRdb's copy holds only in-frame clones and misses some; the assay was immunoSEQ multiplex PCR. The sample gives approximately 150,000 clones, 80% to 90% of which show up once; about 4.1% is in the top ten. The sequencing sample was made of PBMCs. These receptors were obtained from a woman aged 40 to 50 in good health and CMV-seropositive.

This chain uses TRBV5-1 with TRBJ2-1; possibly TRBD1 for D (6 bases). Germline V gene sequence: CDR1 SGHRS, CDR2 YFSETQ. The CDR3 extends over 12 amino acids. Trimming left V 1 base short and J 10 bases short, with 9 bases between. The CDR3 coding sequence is TGCGCCAGCAGCTTGATGGACAGAGAGCAGTTCTTC. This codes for CASSLMDREQFF.

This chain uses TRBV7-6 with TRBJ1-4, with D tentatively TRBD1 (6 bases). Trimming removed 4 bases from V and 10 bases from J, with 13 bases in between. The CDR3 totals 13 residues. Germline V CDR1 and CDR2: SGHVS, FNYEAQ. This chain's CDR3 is CASSSELGGKLFF. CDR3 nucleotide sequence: TGTGCCAGCAGCTCCGAGTTAGGGGGAAAACTGTTTTTT.

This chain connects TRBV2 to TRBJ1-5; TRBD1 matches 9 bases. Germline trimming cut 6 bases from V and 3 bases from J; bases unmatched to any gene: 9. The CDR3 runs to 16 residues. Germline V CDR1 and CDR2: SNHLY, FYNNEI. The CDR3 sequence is CASSARQGGYNQPQHF. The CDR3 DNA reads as TGTGCCAGCAGCGCCCGACAGGGGGGTTACAATCAGCCCCAGCATTTT.

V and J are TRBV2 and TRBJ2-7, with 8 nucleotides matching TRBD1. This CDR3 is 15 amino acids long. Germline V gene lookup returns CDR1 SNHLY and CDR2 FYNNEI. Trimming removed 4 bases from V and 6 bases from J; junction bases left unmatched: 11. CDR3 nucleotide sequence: TGTGCCAGCAGTGGGCCCGGGACAGGCTTAAGCGAGCAGTACTTC. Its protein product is CASSGPGTGLSEQYF.

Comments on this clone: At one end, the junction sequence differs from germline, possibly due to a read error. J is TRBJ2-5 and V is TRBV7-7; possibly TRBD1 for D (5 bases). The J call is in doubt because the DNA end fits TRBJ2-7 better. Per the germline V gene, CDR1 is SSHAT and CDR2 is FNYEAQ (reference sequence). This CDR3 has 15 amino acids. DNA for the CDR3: TGTGCTAGCAGCTTGATCCAAGACAGCTCCTACGAGCAGTACTTC. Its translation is CASSLIQDSSYEQYF.

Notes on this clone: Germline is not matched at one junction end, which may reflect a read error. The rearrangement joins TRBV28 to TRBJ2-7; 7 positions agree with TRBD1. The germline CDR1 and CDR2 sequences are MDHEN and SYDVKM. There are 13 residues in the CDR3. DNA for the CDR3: TGTGCCAGCAGTTTTGGACAGGCCCCAGGGCGTACATTC. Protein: CASSFGQAPGRTF.

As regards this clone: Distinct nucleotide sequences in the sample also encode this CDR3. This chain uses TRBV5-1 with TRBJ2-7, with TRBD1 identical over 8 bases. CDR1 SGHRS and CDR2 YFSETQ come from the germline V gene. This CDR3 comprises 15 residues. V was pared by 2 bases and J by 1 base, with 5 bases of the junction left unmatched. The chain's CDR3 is CASSFGQGVSYEQYF. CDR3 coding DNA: TGCGCCAGCAGCTTCGGACAGGGAGTTTCCTACGAGCAGTACTTC.

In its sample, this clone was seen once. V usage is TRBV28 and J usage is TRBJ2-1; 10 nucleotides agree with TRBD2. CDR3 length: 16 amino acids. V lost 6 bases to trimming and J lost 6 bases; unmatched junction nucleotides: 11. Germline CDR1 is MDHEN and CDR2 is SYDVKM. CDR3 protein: CASRGSSGSFANEQFF. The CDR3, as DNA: TGTGCCAGCAGAGGATCTAGCGGGAGTTTTGCCAATGAGCAGTTCTTC.

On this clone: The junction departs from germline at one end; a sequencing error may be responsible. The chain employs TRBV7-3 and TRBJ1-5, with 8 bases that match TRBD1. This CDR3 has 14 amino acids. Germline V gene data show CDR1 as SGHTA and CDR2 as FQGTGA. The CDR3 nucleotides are TGTGCCGGCAGCCCGTCAGGGGGCGGTCAGCCCCAGCATTTT. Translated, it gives CAGSPSGGGQPQHF.

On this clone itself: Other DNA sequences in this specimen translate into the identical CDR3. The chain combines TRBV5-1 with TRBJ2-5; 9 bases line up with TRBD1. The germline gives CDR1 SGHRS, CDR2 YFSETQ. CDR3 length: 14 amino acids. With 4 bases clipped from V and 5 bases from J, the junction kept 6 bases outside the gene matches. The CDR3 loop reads CASSPGQGRETQYF. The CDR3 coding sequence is TGCGCCAGCAGCCCGGGACAGGGAAGGGAGACCCAGTACTTC.

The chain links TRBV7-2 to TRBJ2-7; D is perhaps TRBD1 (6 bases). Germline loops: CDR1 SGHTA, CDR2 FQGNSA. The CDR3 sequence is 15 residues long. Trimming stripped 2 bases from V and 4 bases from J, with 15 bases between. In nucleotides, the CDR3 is TGTGCCAGCAGCTTAAATTCAGGCAGGGGTTACGAGCAGTACTTC. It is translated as CASSLNSGRGYEQYF.

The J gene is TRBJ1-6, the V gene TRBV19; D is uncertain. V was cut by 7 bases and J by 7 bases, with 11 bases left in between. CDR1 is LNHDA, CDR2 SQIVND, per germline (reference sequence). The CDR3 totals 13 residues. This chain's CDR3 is CASNEVYNSPLHF. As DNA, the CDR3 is TGTGCCAGTAACGAGGTCTACAATTCACCCCTCCACTTT. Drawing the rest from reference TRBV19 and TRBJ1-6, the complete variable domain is DGGITQSPKYLFRKEGQNVTLSCEQNLNHDAMYWYRQDPGQGLRLIYYSQIVNDFQKGDIAEGYSVSREKKESFPLTVTSAQKNPTAFYLCASNEVYNSPLHFGNGTRLTVT.

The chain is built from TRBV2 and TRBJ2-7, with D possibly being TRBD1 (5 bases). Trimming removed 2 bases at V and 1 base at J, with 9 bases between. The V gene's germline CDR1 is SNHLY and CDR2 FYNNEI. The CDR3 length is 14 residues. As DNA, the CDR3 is TGTGCCAGCAGTGAAAACAGGAATTCCTACGAGCAGTACTTC. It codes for CASSENRNSYEQYF.

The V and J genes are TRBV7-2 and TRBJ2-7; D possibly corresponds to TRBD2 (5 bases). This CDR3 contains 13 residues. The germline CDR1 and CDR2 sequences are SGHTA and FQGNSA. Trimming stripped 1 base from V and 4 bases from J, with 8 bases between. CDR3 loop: CASSLVGLYEQYF. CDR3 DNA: TGTGCCAGCAGCTTAGTCGGACTGTACGAGCAGTACTTC.

The CDR3 nucleotides read TGTGCCAGTAGTATTTGGGAGGCCGGGGAGCTGTTTTTT. Encoded protein: CASSIWEAGELFF. The V gene is TRBV19, the J gene TRBJ2-2, with a weak D call TRBD2 (6 bases). Germline V lookup: CDR1 LNHDA, CDR2 SQIVND (reference sequence). Trimming took off 3 bases at V and 6 bases at J, with 8 bases between the two ends. This CDR3 contains 13 residues.

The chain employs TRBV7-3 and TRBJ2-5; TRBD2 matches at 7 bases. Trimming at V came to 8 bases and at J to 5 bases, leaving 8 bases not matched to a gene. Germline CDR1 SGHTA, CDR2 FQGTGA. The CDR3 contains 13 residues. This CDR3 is CASGPTRGETQYF. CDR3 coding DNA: TGTGCCAGCGGACCTACGCGGGGGGAGACCCAGTACTTC.

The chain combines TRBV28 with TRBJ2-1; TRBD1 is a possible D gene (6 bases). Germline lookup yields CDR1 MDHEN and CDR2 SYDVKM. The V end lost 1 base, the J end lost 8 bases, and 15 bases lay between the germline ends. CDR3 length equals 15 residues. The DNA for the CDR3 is TGTGCCAGCAGTTTATCTACAGGGATTATGGATGAGCAGTTCTTC. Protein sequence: CASSLSTGIMDEQFF.

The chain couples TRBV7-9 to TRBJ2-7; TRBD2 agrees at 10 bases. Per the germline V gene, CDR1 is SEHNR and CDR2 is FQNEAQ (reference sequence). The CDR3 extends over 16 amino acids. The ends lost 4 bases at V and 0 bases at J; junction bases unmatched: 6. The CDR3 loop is CASSSRLAGTSYEQYF. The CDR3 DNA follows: TGTGCCAGCAGCTCTCGACTAGCGGGTACCTCCTACGAGCAGTACTTC.

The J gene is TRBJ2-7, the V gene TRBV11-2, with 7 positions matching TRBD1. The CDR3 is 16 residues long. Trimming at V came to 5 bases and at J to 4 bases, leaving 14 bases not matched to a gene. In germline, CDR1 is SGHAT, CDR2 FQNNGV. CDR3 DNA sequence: TGTGCCAGCAGCCCAACCCTCGACAGGGTCGTTTACGAGCAGTACTTC. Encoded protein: CASSPTLDRVVYEQYF. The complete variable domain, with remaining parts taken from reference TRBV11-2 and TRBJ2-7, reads EAGVAQSPRYKIIEKRQSVAFWCNPISGHATLYWYQQILGQGPKLLIQFQNNGVVDDSQLPKDRFSAERLKGVDSTLKIQPAKLEDSAVYLCASSPTLDRVVYEQYFGPGTRLTVT.

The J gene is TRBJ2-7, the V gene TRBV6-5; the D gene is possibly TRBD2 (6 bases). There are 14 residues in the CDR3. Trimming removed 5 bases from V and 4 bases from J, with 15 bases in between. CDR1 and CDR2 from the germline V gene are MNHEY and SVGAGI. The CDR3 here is CASSEGGEQYEQYF. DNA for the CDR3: TGTGCCAGCAGTGAAGGAGGGGAGCAGTACGAGCAGTACTTC.

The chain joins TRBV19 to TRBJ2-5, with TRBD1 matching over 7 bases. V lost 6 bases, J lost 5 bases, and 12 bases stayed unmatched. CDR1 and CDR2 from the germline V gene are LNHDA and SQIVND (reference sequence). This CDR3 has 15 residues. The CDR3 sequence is CASRPTGKLGETQYF. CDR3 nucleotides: TGTGCCAGTAGGCCGACAGGGAAGTTGGGTGAGACCCAGTACTTC. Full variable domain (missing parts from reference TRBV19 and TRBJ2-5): DGGITQSPKYLFRKEGQNVTLSCEQNLNHDAMYWYRQDPGQGLRLIYYSQIVNDFQKGDIAEGYSVSREKKESFPLTVTSAQKNPTAFYLCASRPTGKLGETQYFGPGTRLLVL.